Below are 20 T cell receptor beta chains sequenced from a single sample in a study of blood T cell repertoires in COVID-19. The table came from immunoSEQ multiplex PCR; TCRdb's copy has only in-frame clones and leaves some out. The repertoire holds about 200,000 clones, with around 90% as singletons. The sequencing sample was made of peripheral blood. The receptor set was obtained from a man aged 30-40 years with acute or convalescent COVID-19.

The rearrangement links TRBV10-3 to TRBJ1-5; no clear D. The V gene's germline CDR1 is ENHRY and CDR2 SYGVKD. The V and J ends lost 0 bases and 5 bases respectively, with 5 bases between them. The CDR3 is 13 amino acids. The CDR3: CAISESSDQPQHF. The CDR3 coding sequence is TGTGCCATCAGTGAGTCGAGTGATCAGCCCCAGCATTTT.

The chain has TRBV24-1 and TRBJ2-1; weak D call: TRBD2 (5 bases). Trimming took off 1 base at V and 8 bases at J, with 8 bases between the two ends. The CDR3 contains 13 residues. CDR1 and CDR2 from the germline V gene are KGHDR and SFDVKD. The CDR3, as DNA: TGTGCCACCAGTGATTTCGCGGGCGATGAGCAGTTCTTC. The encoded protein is CATSDFAGDEQFF.

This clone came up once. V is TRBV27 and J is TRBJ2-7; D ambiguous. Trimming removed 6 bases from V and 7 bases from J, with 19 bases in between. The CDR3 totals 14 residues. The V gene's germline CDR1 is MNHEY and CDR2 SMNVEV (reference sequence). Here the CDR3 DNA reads TGTGCCAGCAGCCCGCCTAGTCTACCTCGAGAGCAGTACTTC. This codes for CASSPPSLPREQYF.

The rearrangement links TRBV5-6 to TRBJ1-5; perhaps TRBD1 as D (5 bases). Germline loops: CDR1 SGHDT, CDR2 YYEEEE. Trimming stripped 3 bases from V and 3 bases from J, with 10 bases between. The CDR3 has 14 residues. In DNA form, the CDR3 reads TGTGCCAGCAGCTCAGGGCGTCACAATCAGCCCCAGCATTTT. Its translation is CASSSGRHNQPQHF.

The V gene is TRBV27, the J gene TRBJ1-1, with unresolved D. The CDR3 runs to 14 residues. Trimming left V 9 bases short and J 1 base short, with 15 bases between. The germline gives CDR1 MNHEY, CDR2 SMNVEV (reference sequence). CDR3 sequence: CASRRGTRNTEAFF. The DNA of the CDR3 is TGTGCCAGTCGTCGGGGAACGCGGAACACTGAAGCTTTCTTT.

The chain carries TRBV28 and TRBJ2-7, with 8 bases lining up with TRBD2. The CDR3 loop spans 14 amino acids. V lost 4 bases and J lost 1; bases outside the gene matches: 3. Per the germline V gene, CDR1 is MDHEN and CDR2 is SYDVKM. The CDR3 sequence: CASSSGGGSYEQYF. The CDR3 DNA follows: TGTGCCAGCAGTTCCGGGGGGGGATCCTACGAGCAGTACTTC.

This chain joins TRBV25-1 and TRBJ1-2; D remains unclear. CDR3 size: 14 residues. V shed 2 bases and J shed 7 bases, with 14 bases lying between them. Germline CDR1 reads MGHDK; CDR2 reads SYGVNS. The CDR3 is CASSELGYLGGYTF. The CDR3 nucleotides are TGTGCCAGCAGTGAACTAGGTTATCTAGGTGGCTACACCTTC.

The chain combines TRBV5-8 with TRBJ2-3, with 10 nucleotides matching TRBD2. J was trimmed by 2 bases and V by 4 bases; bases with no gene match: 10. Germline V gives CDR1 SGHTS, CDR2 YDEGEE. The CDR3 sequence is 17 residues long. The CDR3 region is CASSRKAGGRITDTQYF. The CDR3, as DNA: TGTGCCAGCAGCCGGAAAGCGGGGGGGCGGATCACAGATACGCAGTATTTT.

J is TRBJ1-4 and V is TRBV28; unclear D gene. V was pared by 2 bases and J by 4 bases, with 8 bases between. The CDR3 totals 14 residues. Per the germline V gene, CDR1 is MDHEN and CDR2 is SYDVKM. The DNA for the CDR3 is TGTGCCAGCAGTTTAGCCAGAAATAATGAAAAACTGTTTTTT. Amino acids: CASSLARNNEKLFF.

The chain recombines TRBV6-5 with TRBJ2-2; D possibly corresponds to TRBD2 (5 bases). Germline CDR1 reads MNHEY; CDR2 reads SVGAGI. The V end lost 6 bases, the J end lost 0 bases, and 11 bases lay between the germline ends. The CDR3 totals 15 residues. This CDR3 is CASSRTRANTGELFF. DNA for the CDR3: TGTGCCAGCAGCCGTACTAGGGCGAACACCGGGGAGCTGTTTTTT.

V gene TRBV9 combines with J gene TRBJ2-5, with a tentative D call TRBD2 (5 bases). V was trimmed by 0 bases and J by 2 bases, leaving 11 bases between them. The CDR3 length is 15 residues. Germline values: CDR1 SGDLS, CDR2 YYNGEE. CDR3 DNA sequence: TGTGCCAGCAGCGTAGAGGTACGAGGGCAAGAGACCCAGTACTTC. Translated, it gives CASSVEVRGQETQYF.

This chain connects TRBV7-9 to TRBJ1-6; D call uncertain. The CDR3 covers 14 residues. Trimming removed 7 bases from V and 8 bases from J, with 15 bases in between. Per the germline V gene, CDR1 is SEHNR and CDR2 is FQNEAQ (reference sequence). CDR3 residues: CASTLGREDSPLHF. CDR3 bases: TGTGCCAGCACCCTAGGGAGGGAGGATTCACCCCTCCACTTT.

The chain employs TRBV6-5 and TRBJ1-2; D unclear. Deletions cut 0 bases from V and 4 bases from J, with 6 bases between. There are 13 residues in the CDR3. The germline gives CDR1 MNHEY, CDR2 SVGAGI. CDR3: CASSYSTSYGYTF. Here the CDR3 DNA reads TGTGCCAGCAGTTACTCGACTTCCTATGGCTACACCTTC.

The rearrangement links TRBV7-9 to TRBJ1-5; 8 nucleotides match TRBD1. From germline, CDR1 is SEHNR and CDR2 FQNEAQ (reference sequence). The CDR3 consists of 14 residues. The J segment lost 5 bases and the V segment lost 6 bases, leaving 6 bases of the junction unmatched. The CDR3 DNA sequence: TGTGCCAGCAGTTCAGGGGGCAGTCATCAGCCCCAGCATTTT. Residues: CASSSGGSHQPQHF.

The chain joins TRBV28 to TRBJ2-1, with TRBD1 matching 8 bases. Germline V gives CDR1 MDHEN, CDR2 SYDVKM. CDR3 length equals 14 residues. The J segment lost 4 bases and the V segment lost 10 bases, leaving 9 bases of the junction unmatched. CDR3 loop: CATSRDRFYNEQFF. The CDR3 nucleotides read TGTGCCACCAGCCGGGACAGGTTTTACAATGAGCAGTTCTTC.

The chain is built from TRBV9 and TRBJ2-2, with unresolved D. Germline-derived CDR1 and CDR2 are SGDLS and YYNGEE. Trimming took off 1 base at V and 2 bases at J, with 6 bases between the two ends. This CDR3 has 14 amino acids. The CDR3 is CASSVFRNTGELFF. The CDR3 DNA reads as TGTGCCAGCAGCGTATTCAGAAACACCGGGGAGCTGTTTTTT.

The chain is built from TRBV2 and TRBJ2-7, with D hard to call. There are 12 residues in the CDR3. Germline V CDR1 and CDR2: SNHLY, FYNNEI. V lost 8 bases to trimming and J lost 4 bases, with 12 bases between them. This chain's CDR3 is CASSTIPYEQYF. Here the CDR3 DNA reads TGTGCCAGCTCGACAATTCCTTACGAGCAGTACTTC.

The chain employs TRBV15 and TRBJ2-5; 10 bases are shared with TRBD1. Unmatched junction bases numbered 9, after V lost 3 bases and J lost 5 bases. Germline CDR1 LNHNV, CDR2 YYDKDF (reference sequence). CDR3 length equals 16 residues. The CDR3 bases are TGTGCCACCAGCAGGGGACTGACAGGGGGCCGTGAGACCCAGTACTTC. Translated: CATSRGLTGGRETQYF.

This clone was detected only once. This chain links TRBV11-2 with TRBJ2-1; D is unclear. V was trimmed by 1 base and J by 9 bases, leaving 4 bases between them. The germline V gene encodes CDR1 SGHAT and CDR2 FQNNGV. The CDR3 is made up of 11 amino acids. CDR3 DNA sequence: TGTGCCAGCAGCTTAGGTCTTGAGCAGTTCTTC. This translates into CASSLGLEQFF. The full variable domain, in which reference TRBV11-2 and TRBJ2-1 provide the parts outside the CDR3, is EAGVAQSPRYKIIEKRQSVAFWCNPISGHATLYWYQQILGQGPKLLIQFQNNGVVDDSQLPKDRFSAERLKGVDSTLKIQPAKLEDSAVYLCASSLGLEQFFGPGTRLTVL.

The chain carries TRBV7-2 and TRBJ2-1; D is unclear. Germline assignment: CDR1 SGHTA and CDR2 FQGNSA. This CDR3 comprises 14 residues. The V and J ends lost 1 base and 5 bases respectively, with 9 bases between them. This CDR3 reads CASSLVASHNEQFF. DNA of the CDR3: TGTGCCAGCAGCTTAGTTGCGTCCCACAATGAGCAGTTCTTC.